This TCR beta chain was profiled in a study of OX40 agonist ivuxolimab in advanced cancers. Study details: The dose-escalation cohort had hepatocellular carcinoma, melanoma, renal cell or head and neck cancer. Study-wide results and limits: CD4+ and CD8+ blood T cells expanded clonally by week 6 at 0.1 to 3.0 mg/kg. On average, a greater number of expanded clones characterised CD8+ T cells relative to CD4+. Some nonresponders also had low normalized T-cell clonal expansion.

Comments on this clone: Its antigen is as yet unknown.

Measured with immunoSEQ multiplex PCR; TCRdb has only the in-frame clones, and not every one. The data show fewer than 30,000 clones, around 75% seen once. The receptor was derived from an adult with an advanced solid tumor such as melanoma, head and neck, liver or kidney cancer. Specimen: CD4+ or CD8+ T cells sorted from blood, collected in a trial of the OX40 agonist ivuxolimab.

The CDR3 protein is CASSVVRIKGGEGNTIYF. The DNA of the CDR3 is TGTGCCAGCAGCGTAGTTCGTATCAAAGGGGGCGAGGGAAACACCATATATTTT. The genes are TRBV9 and TRBJ1-3, with TRBD1 identical over 7 bases. V lost 0 bases and J lost 4; bases outside the gene matches: 13. Per germline, CDR1 SGDLS and CDR2 YYNGEE. CDR3 length equals 18 residues. Filled out from reference TRBV9 and TRBJ1-3, the complete variable domain reads DSGVTQTPKHLITATGQRVTLRCSPRSGDLSVYWYQQSLDQGLQFLIQYYNGEERAKGNILERFSAQQFPDLHSELNLSSLELGDSALYFCASSVVRIKGGEGNTIYFGEGSWLTVV.